This is a list of T cell receptor beta chains from one sample in a study of blood T cell repertoires in COVID-19. TCRdb's table, derived via immunoSEQ multiplex PCR, lists solely in-frame clones and lacks some. The table shows about 300,000 clones, with 89% occurring only once. Sequencing was carried out using peripheral blood. The receptors derive from a man younger than 35 who had recovered from COVID-19. The CDR3 runs from the conserved cysteine through the conserved F or W. D genes are given only for firm matches. Size is stated for part of the rows, as once, few or many counts, or as a class when the clone is expanded.

clone size | CDR3 length | J gene | V gene | D gene | CDR3 DNA | CDR3 protein
NA | 13 | TRBJ1-3 | TRBV9 | NA | TGTGCCAGCAGCGTAACAGGGCTAGACACCATATATTTT | CASSVTGLDTIYF
NA | 18 | TRBJ2-2 | TRBV4-3 | NA | TGCGCCAGCAGCCAAGATATATTCCGGACAGAAATCACCGGGGAGCTGTTTTTT | CASSQDIFRTEITGELFF
once | 14 | TRBJ2-4 | TRBV7-2 | NA | TGTGCCAGCAGCCCCGAGATTTCCAAAAACATTCAGTACTTC | CASSPEISKNIQYF
NA | 13 | TRBJ2-1 | TRBV3-1/TRBV3-2 | TRBD2 | TGTGCCAGCAGCCAGCGGACTAGCAAGGAGCAGTTCTTC | CASSQRTSKEQFF
NA | 16 | TRBJ1-6 | TRBV19 | NA | TGTGCCAGTAGTACCCGGGAACAGGGTTATAATTCACCCCTCCACTTT | CASSTREQGYNSPLHF
few | 12 | TRBJ1-2 | TRBV7-9 | NA | TGTGCCAGCACTGGGCTTAACTATGGCTACACCTTC | CASTGLNYGYTF
once | 14 | TRBJ1-2 | TRBV28 | NA | TGTGCCAGCAGAAGCACAGGCGGAACTTATGGCTACACCTTC | CASRSTGGTYGYTF
NA | 15 | TRBJ1-1 | TRBV15 | TRBD1 | TGTGCCACCAGCAGACCCGACAGGGGGTCCACTGAAGCTTTCTTT | CATSRPDRGSTEAFF
NA | 14 | TRBJ1-5 | TRBV5-1 | NA | TGCGCCAGCAGCTTGTTTTCAGGCGACCAGCCCCAGCATTTT | CASSLFSGDQPQHF
once | 11 | TRBJ2-7 | TRBV10-3 | NA | TGTGCCACTCTCCCTTGTTGCGAGCAGTACTTC | CATLPCCEQYF
NA | 14 | TRBJ2-7 | TRBV19 | NA | TGTGCCAGTAGTATACCGGGGATAGCTGCCGAGCAGTACTTC | CASSIPGIAAEQYF
NA | 17 | TRBJ1-2 | TRBV9 | TRBD1 | TGTGCCAGCAGTGCCAGGGGGGTCCCCCAGGATAACTATGGCTACACCTTC | CASSARGVPQDNYGYTF
NA | 15 | TRBJ1-1 | TRBV6-5 | TRBD1 | TGTGCCAGCAGTTACTTGAGGACAGGGAACACTGAAGCTTTCTTT | CASSYLRTGNTEAFF
once | 13 | TRBJ2-2 | TRBV15 | NA | TGTGCCACCACCACAGGGAACACCGGGGAGCTGTTTTTT | CATTTGNTGELFF
NA | 13 | TRBJ1-2 | TRBV12-3/TRBV12-4 | NA | TGTGCCAGCAGTTTAACGGCAGGGCTTGGCTACACCTTC | CASSLTAGLGYTF
NA | 17 | TRBJ2-3 | TRBV14 | NA | TGTGCCAGCAGCCAGGGGTTCCTAGCGACCAGCACAGATACGCAGTATTTT | CASSQGFLATSTDTQYF
NA | 15 | TRBJ2-1 | TRBV20-1 | NA | TGCAGTGCTAGTAAAAGGACCAGGGCCTACAATGAGCAGTTCTTC | CSASKRTRAYNEQFF
NA | 20 | TRBJ2-1 | TRBV24-1 | TRBD2 | TGTGCCACCAGTGACCCCAATAACCCGGGACTAGCGGGAGCGGCCAATGAGCAGTTCTTC | CATSDPNNPGLAGAANEQFF